Shown below are 8 T cell receptor beta chains from a single sample sequenced in a study of blood T cell repertoires in COVID-19. Sequencing used immunoSEQ multiplex PCR; TCRdb keeps in-frame clones, though not all of them. Among about 70,000 clones, roughly three quarters were seen once, and the ten largest hold around 20%. The sequenced material came from peripheral blood. These receptor sequences come from an older man with acute or convalescent COVID-19.

The rearrangement uses TRBV7-2 and TRBJ2-2; TRBD1 matches at 9 bases. Looked up from germline, CDR1 is SGHTA and CDR2 is FQGNSA. CDR3 length equals 15 residues. The ends lost 6 bases at V and 4 bases at J; junction bases unmatched: 6. This CDR3 reads CASSRGTGLTGELFF. The CDR3 region has the DNA TGTGCCAGCAGTAGGGGGACAGGGCTCACCGGGGAGCTGTTTTTT.

The V and J genes are TRBV3-1 (or the pseudogene TRBV3-2) and TRBJ2-3, with 12 bases that match TRBD2. This CDR3 spans 18 amino acids. V lost 4 bases, J lost 4 bases, and 12 bases stayed unmatched. Germline CDR1 is LGHDT and CDR2 is YNNKEL (reference sequence). This CDR3 is CASSLTRTSGTGADTQYF. The CDR3 DNA follows: TGTGCCAGCAGCCTTACCCGGACTAGCGGGACCGGGGCAGATACGCAGTATTTT.

The chain couples TRBV19 to TRBJ1-4; 8 bases are shared with TRBD1. Trimming took 9 bases from V and 8 from J; bases not matched to a gene: 8. The germline V gene has CDR1 LNHDA and CDR2 SQIVND (reference sequence). The CDR3 length is 13 residues. CDR3 in amino acids: CASRPGTGEKLFF. DNA of the CDR3: TGTGCCAGCCGGCCGGGGACAGGCGAAAAACTGTTTTTT.

The V call is TRBV5-1, the J call TRBJ1-6; tentative D call: TRBD1 (5 bases). CDR1 is SGHRS, CDR2 YFSETQ, per germline. The CDR3 totals 14 residues. V shed 4 bases and J shed 7 bases, with 12 bases lying between them. The CDR3 nucleotides read TGCGCCAGCAGCGGGGGGTGGACGAATTCACCCCTCCACTTT. Translation gives CASSGGWTNSPLHF.

The chain uses TRBV9 and TRBJ1-1; no reliable D call. Germline CDR1 SGDLS, CDR2 YYNGEE. The CDR3 runs to 15 residues. V lost 4 bases and J 4 bases, leaving 17 bases between the germline ends. CDR3 in amino acids: CASSRAGQVGTEAFF. The CDR3 bases are TGTGCCAGCAGCAGAGCGGGCCAGGTCGGCACTGAAGCTTTCTTT.

This sequence joins TRBV28 and TRBJ2-2, with D unresolved. CDR1 is MDHEN, CDR2 SYDVKM, per germline. The CDR3 spans 15 residues. Trimming removed 8 bases from V and 0 bases from J, with 13 bases in between. CDR3 in DNA: TGTGCCAGCTGGGCGCCAGACGCGAACACCGGGGAGCTGTTTTTT. This codes for CASWAPDANTGELFF.

The chain is built from TRBV2 and TRBJ1-6; 8 bases are shared with TRBD1. CDR1 SNHLY and CDR2 FYNNEI come from the germline V gene. CDR3 length equals 15 residues. Trimming took 7 bases from V and 1 from J; bases not matched to a gene: 3. The CDR3 DNA sequence: TGTGCCAGCACCGACAGGGGATCCTATAATTCACCCCTCCACTTT. Protein product: CASTDRGSYNSPLHF.

Here the CDR3 DNA reads TGTGCCAGCAGCCATTGGGACAAAGAAGCCGGGGAGCTGTTTTTT. It is translated as CASSHWDKEAGELFF. The chain has TRBV3-1 (or the pseudogene TRBV3-2) and TRBJ2-2; maybe TRBD1 (6 bases). Germline CDR1 is LGHDT and CDR2 is YNNKEL (reference sequence). Trimming took off 3 bases at V and 6 bases at J, with 14 bases between the two ends. The CDR3 loop spans 15 amino acids.